This passage covers 27 T cell receptor beta chains from one sample sequenced in a study of T cell responses to AZD1222 COVID-19 vaccine. The repertoire was sequenced with immunoSEQ multiplex PCR; TCRdb's copy has only in-frame clones and lacks some. The sample includes roughly 120,000 clones, 90% to 95% of them seen just once. Sequenced here: peripheral blood, sampled on day 0 of AZD1222 vaccination. The receptors come from an adult in good health.

J is TRBJ2-7 and V is TRBV13; no reliable D call. CDR3 length: 13 residues. CDR1 is PRHDT and CDR2 is FYEKMQ in the germline V gene (reference sequence). Trimming cost V 0 bases and J 8 bases, with 11 bases left between them. For the CDR3, the DNA is TGTGCCAGCAGCTTAGGCGGCCGCTCGCAGCAGTACTTC. It translates to CASSLGGRSQQYF.

V and J are TRBV7-8 and TRBJ1-6; D is unresolved. The CDR3 contains 17 residues. In germline, CDR1 is SGHVS, CDR2 FQNEAQ. Trimming removed 4 bases from V and 0 bases from J, with 13 bases in between. In DNA form, the CDR3 reads TGTGCCAGCAGCTCCCCGGACTTTACCTCCTATAATTCACCCCTCCACTTT. This encodes CASSSPDFTSYNSPLHF.

V usage is TRBV3-1 (or the pseudogene TRBV3-2) and J usage is TRBJ1-5, with unresolved D. The CDR3 is made up of 14 amino acids. Germline V gene sequence: CDR1 LGHDT, CDR2 YNNKEL (reference sequence). Trimming cost V 4 bases and J 1 base, with 8 bases left between them. CDR3 in amino acids: CASSLGNSNQPQHF. CDR3 nucleotides: TGTGCCAGCAGCCTAGGGAACAGCAATCAGCCCCAGCATTTT.

The gene calls are TRBV3-1 (or the pseudogene TRBV3-2) and TRBJ2-1; 7 nucleotides line up with TRBD1. CDR3 length: 15 residues. The germline V gene encodes CDR1 LGHDT and CDR2 YNNKEL (reference sequence). Unmatched junction bases numbered 9, after V lost 2 bases and J lost 8 bases. CDR3 sequence (DNA): TGTGCCAGCAGCCAAAGGGGGCAAGCGAGGGATGAGCAGTTCTTC. Protein sequence: CASSQRGQARDEQFF.

The J gene is TRBJ1-4, the V gene TRBV19; D not certain. Germline V gene sequence: CDR1 LNHDA, CDR2 SQIVND (reference sequence). This CDR3 has 11 residues. Trimming removed 7 bases from V and 8 bases from J, with 8 bases in between. CDR3 in amino acids: CASKLAEKLFF. CDR3 DNA sequence: TGTGCCAGTAAGCTTGCGGAAAAACTGTTTTTT.

This sequence joins TRBV2 and TRBJ2-2; TRBD2 agrees at 11 bases. Per germline, CDR1 SNHLY and CDR2 FYNNEI. CDR3 length equals 16 residues. V was pared by 4 bases and J by 2 bases, with 3 bases of the junction left unmatched. This CDR3 is CASSARLAGNTGELFF. The CDR3 nucleotides are TGTGCCAGCAGTGCCAGACTAGCGGGAAACACCGGGGAGCTGTTTTTT.

This clone was counted a single time. The genes are TRBV27 and TRBJ2-7, with TRBD1 identical over 8 bases. This CDR3 spans 14 amino acids. The germline gives CDR1 MNHEY, CDR2 SMNVEV (reference sequence). V gave up 4 bases and J gave up 3 bases; unmatched junction bases: 5. The CDR3 is CASSSQGAVYEQYF. DNA for the CDR3: TGTGCCAGCAGTTCCCAGGGGGCAGTCTACGAGCAGTACTTC.

The chain is built from TRBV18 and TRBJ1-1; D gene uncertain. The CDR3 covers 13 residues. Trimming took off 3 bases at V and 3 bases at J, with 8 bases between the two ends. Germline CDR1 is KGHSH and CDR2 is LQKENI. The CDR3 region has the DNA TGTGCCAGCTCACCGGGTGGGGACACTGAAGCTTTCTTT. This sequence encodes CASSPGGDTEAFF.

The V call is TRBV19, the J call TRBJ1-5; 10 bases map to TRBD1. Germline V lookup: CDR1 LNHDA, CDR2 SQIVND (reference sequence). The J segment lost 0 bases and the V segment lost 7 bases, leaving 6 bases of the junction unmatched. This CDR3 has 16 residues. CDR3 sequence: CASTIGQGVSNQPQHF. In nucleotides, the CDR3 is TGTGCCAGTACCATTGGACAGGGGGTTAGCAATCAGCCCCAGCATTTT. The variable domain in full, with the rest retrieved from reference TRBV19 and TRBJ1-5, is DGGITQSPKYLFRKEGQNVTLSCEQNLNHDAMYWYRQDPGQGLRLIYYSQIVNDFQKGDIAEGYSVSREKKESFPLTVTSAQKNPTAFYLCASTIGQGVSNQPQHFGDGTRLSIL.

The V call is TRBV7-6, the J call TRBJ2-7; 10 positions match TRBD2. The CDR3 contains 16 residues. Germline CDR1 is SGHVS and CDR2 is FNYEAQ. The V segment lost 5 bases and the J segment 6 bases; nucleotides outside the gene matches: 13. This CDR3 is CASSQGDSGRSSEQYF. Here the CDR3 DNA reads TGTGCCAGCAGCCAAGGTGATAGCGGGAGGTCTAGCGAGCAGTACTTC. Drawing the rest from reference TRBV7-6 and TRBJ2-7, the complete variable domain is GAGVSQSPRYKVTKRGQDVALRCDPISGHVSLYWYRQALGQGPEFLTYFNYEAQQDKSGLPNDRFSAERPEGSISTLTIQRTEQRDSAMYRCASSQGDSGRSSEQYFGPGTRLTVT.

The chain uses TRBV7-9 and TRBJ2-7; D may be TRBD2 (6 bases). Germline V gives CDR1 SEHNR, CDR2 FQNEAQ (reference sequence). Trimming shortened V by 3 bases and J by 0 bases, and 9 bases separated the two germline ends. The CDR3 length is 14 residues. CDR3 DNA sequence: TGTGCCAGCAGCTTCGGGGGAGGCTCCTACGAGCAGTACTTC. Amino acid sequence: CASSFGGGSYEQYF.

The V gene is TRBV27, the J gene TRBJ2-4; D unresolved. The CDR3 covers 12 residues. Germline CDR1 is MNHEY and CDR2 is SMNVEV (reference sequence). Trimming took off 6 bases at V and 8 bases at J, with 11 bases between the two ends. The CDR3 sequence is CASSPGSDIQYF. The CDR3 nucleotides are TGTGCCAGCAGCCCCGGTTCCGACATTCAGTACTTC.

This sequence joins TRBV12-3 or TRBV12-4 and TRBJ1-5; D unresolved. V lost 5 bases, J lost 9 bases, and 11 bases lay in between. This CDR3 region has 12 residues. DNA of the CDR3: TGTGCCAGCAGTAGGGATTCGGGGCCCCAGCATTTT. Translating it yields CASSRDSGPQHF.

This chain uses TRBV19 with TRBJ2-1; 11 positions agree with TRBD2. CDR1 and CDR2 (germline): LNHDA, SQIVND (reference sequence). V trimming: 4 bases; J trimming: 4 bases; junction bases outside the gene matches: 9. The CDR3 length is 17 residues. CDR3 sequence reads: CASSTILAGGRYNEQFF. As DNA, the CDR3 is TGTGCCAGTAGTACCATCCTAGCGGGAGGCCGATACAATGAGCAGTTCTTC.

The J gene is TRBJ2-3, the V gene TRBV5-5; 7 bases fit TRBD1. This CDR3 comprises 15 residues. Germline trimming cut 0 bases from V and 9 bases from J; bases unmatched to any gene: 10. Germline V CDR1 and CDR2: SGHKS, YYEKEE (reference sequence). The CDR3 sequence is CASSLGDRAVETQYF. CDR3 nucleotides: TGTGCCAGCAGCTTGGGTGACAGGGCTGTGGAGACGCAGTATTTT.

The V gene is TRBV6-5, the J gene TRBJ2-7, with 7 bases aligning to TRBD1. V lost 6 bases to trimming and J lost 5 bases; unmatched junction nucleotides: 4. Germline V gene lookup returns CDR1 MNHEY and CDR2 SVGAGI. The length of the CDR3 is 12 residues. DNA for the CDR3: TGTGCCAGCAGGAAGGACAGGAACGAGCAGTACTTC. As protein: CASRKDRNEQYF.

This chain connects TRBV2 to TRBJ1-2, with D perhaps TRBD1 (5 bases). The CDR3 length is 13 residues. The germline V and J ends were trimmed by 4 bases and 8 bases, with 14 bases remaining between them. CDR1 is SNHLY and CDR2 is FYNNEI in the germline V gene. The CDR3 here is CASSVKGRGGYTF. The CDR3 region has the DNA TGTGCCAGCAGTGTTAAGGGGAGAGGAGGCTACACCTTC.

The chain uses TRBV19 and TRBJ1-1; D might be TRBD1 (5 bases). The CDR3 totals 14 residues. In germline, CDR1 is LNHDA, CDR2 SQIVND (reference sequence). The ends were cut back, 6 bases at V and 5 bases at J, with 16 bases in the middle. The CDR3 loop is CASSSTALGTEAFF. The CDR3 DNA follows: TGTGCCAGTAGCTCGACAGCCCTTGGTACTGAAGCTTTCTTT.

This clone has a single count. The chain carries TRBV5-4 and TRBJ2-7, with 7 positions matching TRBD1. V gave up 3 bases and J gave up 5 bases; unmatched junction bases: 17. Germline V gene sequence: CDR1 SGHNT, CDR2 YYREEE (reference sequence). The CDR3 has 17 amino acids. The CDR3 loop is CASSSDILRQGTNEQYF. The DNA of the CDR3 is TGTGCCAGCAGCTCGGATATCCTTAGACAGGGAACGAACGAGCAGTACTTC.

This sequence joins TRBV27 and TRBJ2-2; TRBD2 agrees at 7 bases. With V trimmed by 1 base and J by 6 bases, 5 bases remained unmatched. Per germline, CDR1 MNHEY and CDR2 SMNVEV (reference sequence). The CDR3 is 15 amino acids. The CDR3: CASSLYVTSPGELFF. In DNA form, the CDR3 reads TGTGCCAGCAGTTTATATGTGACTAGCCCCGGGGAGCTGTTTTTT.

J is TRBJ2-1 and V is TRBV4-3, with D perhaps TRBD2 (5 bases). Germline V lookup: CDR1 LGHNA, CDR2 YSLEER. V lost 0 bases to trimming and J lost 7 bases, with 13 bases between them. This CDR3 has 15 amino acids. CDR3 protein: CASSQEGLAGNEQFF. The CDR3 DNA sequence: TGCGCCAGCAGCCAAGAAGGGCTAGCTGGGAATGAGCAGTTCTTC.

The chain uses TRBV5-1 and TRBJ2-3; 9 bases fit TRBD2. The V and J ends lost 0 bases and 4 bases, in that order; junction bases with no gene match: 6. The germline CDR1 and CDR2 sequences are SGHRS and YFSETQ. The CDR3 is made up of 16 amino acids. CDR3 region: CASSLDPSSGADTQYF. CDR3 DNA sequence: TGCGCCAGCAGCTTGGATCCGTCTAGCGGGGCAGATACGCAGTATTTT.

This sequence joins TRBV11-3 and TRBJ2-3; D is unclear. With 5 bases removed from V and 4 bases from J, the gap between germline ends came to 10 bases. The V gene's germline CDR1 is SGHNT and CDR2 YENEEA. The CDR3 is 13 amino acids. The CDR3 protein is CASSPDSADTQYF. In nucleotides, the CDR3 is TGTGCCAGCAGCCCCGATAGTGCAGATACGCAGTATTTT.

The rearrangement links TRBV10-3 to TRBJ2-2; 12 bases match TRBD1. This CDR3 comprises 15 residues. Germline loops: CDR1 ENHRY, CDR2 SYGVKD. Germline trimming cut 6 bases from V and 7 bases from J; bases unmatched to any gene: 6. In DNA form, the CDR3 reads TGTGCCATCAGCCGGGACAGGGGGCAAATCGGGGAGCTGTTTTTT. Encoded protein: CAISRDRGQIGELFF.

The rearrangement links TRBV6-1 to TRBJ1-2, with D uncertain. This CDR3 is built from 14 residues. Per germline, CDR1 MNHNS and CDR2 SASEGT. Trimming stripped 2 bases from V and 2 bases from J, with 9 bases between. This chain's CDR3 is CASSEQGWNYGYTF. The CDR3 DNA follows: TGTGCCAGCAGTGAACAAGGGTGGAACTATGGCTACACCTTC.

This rearrangement joins TRBV5-1 to TRBJ2-1; TRBD1 agrees at 10 bases. CDR1 is SGHRS and CDR2 is YFSETQ in the germline V gene. Losses at the gene ends were 4 bases for V and 12 bases for J; bases not matched to a gene: 19. The CDR3 extends over 17 amino acids. The CDR3 loop reads CASSERQGALPVPSQFF. CDR3 DNA: TGCGCCAGCAGCGAAAGACAGGGGGCGCTCCCCGTACCGTCGCAGTTCTTC.

This clone turned up a few times. The chain is built from TRBV7-3 and TRBJ2-5, with 11 bases matching TRBD2. V shed 0 bases, J shed 4 bases, and the junction held 1 base outside the gene matches. Germline CDR1 is SGHTA and CDR2 is FQGTGA. The CDR3 extends over 15 amino acids. The CDR3 nucleotides read TGTGCCAGCAGCTTAACACTAGCGGGAGTAGAGACCCAGTACTTC. This sequence encodes CASSLTLAGVETQYF.